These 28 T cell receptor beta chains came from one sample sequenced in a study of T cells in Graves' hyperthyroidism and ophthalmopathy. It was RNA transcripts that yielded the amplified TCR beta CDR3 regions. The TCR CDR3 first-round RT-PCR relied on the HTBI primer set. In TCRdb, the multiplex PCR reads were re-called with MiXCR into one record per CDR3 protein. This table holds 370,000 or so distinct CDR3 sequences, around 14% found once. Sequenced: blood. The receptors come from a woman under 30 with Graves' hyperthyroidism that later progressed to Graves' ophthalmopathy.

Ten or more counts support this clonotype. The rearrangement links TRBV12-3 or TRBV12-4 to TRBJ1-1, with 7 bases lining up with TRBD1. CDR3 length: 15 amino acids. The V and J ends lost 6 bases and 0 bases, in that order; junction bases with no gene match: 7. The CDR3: CASSRTGAMNTEAFF. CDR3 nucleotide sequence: TGTGCCAGCAGCCGAACAGGGGCTATGAACACTGAAGCTTTCTTT.

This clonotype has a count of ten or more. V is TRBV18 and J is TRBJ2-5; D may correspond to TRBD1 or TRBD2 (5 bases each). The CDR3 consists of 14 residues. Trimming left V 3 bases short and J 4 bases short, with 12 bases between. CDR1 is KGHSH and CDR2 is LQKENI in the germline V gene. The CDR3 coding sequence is TGTGCCAGCTCACCCCGTCGGGGCCGAGAGACCCAGTACTTC. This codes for CASSPRRGRETQYF.

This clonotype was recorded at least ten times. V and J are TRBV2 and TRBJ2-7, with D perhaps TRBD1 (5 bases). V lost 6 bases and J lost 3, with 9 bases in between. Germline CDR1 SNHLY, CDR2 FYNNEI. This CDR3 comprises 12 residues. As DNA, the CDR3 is TGTGCCAGCAGGGATACAGGCTACGAGCAGTACTTC. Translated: CASRDTGYEQYF.

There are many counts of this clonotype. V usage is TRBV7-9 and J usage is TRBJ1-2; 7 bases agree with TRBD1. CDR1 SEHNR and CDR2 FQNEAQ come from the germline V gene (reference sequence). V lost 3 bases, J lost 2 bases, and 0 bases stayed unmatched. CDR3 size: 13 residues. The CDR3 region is CASSFRGNYGYTF. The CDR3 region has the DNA TGTGCCAGCAGCTTCAGGGGGAACTATGGCTACACCTTC.

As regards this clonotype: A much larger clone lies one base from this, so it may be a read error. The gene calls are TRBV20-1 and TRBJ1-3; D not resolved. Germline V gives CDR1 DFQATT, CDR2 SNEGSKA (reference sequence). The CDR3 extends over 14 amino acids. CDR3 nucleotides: TGCAGTGCACCCCTCAGCACGGTTGGAGACACCATATATTTT. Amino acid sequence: CSAPLSTVGDTIYF.

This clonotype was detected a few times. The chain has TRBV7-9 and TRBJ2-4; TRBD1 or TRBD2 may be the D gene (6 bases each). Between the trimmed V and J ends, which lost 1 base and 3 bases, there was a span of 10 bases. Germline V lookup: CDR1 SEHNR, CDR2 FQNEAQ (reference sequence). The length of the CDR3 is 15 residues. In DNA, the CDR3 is TGTGCCAGCAGCTTAGACAGGGACTTCAAAAACATTCAGTACTTC. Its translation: CASSLDRDFKNIQYF.

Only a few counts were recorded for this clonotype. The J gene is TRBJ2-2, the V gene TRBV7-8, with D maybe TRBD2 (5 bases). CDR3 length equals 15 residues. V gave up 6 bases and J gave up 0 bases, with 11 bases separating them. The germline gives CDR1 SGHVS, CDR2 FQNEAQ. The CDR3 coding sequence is TGTGCCAGCAGTCCCAACGGGGCGAACACCGGGGAGCTGTTTTTT. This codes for CASSPNGANTGELFF.

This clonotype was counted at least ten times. In DNA, the CDR3 is TGCAGTGCTAGACTTCCGGGAGCCGGCGATTACGAGCAGTACTTC. This encodes CSARLPGAGDYEQYF. The J gene is TRBJ2-7, the V gene TRBV20-1; perhaps TRBD2 as D (6 bases). Germline values: CDR1 DFQATT, CDR2 SNEGSKA (reference sequence). V was cut by 2 bases and J by 4 bases, with 18 bases left in between. The CDR3 loop spans 15 amino acids.

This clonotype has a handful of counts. The CDR3: CASSPPFGGLFGELFF. The CDR3 coding sequence is TGTGCCAGCAGCCCCCCCTTCGGGGGCCTATTCGGGGAGCTGTTTTTT. J is TRBJ2-2 and V is TRBV7-8; perhaps D is TRBD1 or TRBD2 (6 bases each). CDR3 length: 16 residues. V was pared by 5 bases and J by 7 bases, with 20 bases between. CDR1 is SGHVS, CDR2 FQNEAQ, per germline.

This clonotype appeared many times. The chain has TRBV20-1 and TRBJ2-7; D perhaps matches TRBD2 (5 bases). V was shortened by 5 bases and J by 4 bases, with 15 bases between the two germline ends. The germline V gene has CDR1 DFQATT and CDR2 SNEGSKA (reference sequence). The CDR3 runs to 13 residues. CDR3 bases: TGCAGTGCTTTTCGACTAATGGAGTACGAGCAGTACTTC. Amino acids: CSAFRLMEYEQYF.

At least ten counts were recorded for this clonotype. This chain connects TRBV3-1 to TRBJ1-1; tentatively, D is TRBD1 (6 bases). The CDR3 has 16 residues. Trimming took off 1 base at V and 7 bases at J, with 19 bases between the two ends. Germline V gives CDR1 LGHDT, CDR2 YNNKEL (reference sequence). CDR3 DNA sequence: TGTGCCAGCAGCCAAGGCAGGGGAGGAATTATTGGTGAAGCTTTCTTT. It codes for CASSQGRGGIIGEAFF.

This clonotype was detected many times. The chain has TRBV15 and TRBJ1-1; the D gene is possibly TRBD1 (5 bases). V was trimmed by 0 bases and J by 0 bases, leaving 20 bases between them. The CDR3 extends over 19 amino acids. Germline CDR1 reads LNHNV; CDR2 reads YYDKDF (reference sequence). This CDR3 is CATSRDRFRDGRMNTEAFF. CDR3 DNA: TGTGCCACCAGCAGAGATCGATTCCGGGACGGCAGAATGAACACTGAAGCTTTCTTT.

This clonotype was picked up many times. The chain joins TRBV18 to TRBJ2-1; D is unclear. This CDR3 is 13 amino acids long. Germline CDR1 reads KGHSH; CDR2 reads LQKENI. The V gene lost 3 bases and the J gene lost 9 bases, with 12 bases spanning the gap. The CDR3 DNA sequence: TGTGCCAGCTCACCCCGGTCCGCCGGTGAGCAGTTCTTC. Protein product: CASSPRSAGEQFF.

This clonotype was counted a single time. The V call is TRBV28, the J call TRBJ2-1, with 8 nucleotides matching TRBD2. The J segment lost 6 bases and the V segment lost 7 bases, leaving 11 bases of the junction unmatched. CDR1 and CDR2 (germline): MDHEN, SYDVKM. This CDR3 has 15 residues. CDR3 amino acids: CASILGGLAGNEQFF. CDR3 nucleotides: TGTGCCAGCATCCTCGGAGGGCTAGCGGGCAATGAGCAGTTCTTC.

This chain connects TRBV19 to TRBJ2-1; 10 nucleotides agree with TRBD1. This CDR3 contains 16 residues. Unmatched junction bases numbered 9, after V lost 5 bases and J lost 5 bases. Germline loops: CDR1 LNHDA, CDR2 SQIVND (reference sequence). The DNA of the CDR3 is TGTGCCAGTAGTTCGCGGACAGGGGGGGTCGACAATGAGCAGTTCTTC. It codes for CASSSRTGGVDNEQFF. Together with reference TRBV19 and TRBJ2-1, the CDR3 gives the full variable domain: DGGITQSPKYLFRKEGQNVTLSCEQNLNHDAMYWYRQDPGQGLRLIYYSQIVNDFQKGDIAEGYSVSREKKESFPLTVTSAQKNPTAFYLCASSSRTGGVDNEQFFGPGTRLTVL.

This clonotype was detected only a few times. The chain's CDR3 is CASREMTQYF. The CDR3 DNA reads as TGTGCCAGCAGGGAGATGACCCAGTACTTC. This chain connects TRBV2 to TRBJ2-5; D not certain. V gave up 6 bases and J gave up 7 bases, with 6 bases separating them. Looked up from germline, CDR1 is SNHLY and CDR2 is FYNNEI. This CDR3 contains 10 residues.

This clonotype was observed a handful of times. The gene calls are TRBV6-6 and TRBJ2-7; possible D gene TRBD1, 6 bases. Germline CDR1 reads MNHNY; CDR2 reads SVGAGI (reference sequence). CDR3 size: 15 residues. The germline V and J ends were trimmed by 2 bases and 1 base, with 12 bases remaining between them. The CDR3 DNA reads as TGTGCCAGCAGTTACGTCCGGGACACGTCCTACGAGCAGTACTTC. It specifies CASSYVRDTSYEQYF.

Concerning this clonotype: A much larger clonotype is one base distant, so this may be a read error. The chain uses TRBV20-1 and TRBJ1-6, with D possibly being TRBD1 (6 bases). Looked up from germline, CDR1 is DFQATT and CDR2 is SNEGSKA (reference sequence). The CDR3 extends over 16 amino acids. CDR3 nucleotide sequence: TGCAGTGCTAGAGTGGGGACACTGGCCTATAATTCACCCGTCCACTTT. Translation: CSARVGTLAYNSPVHF.

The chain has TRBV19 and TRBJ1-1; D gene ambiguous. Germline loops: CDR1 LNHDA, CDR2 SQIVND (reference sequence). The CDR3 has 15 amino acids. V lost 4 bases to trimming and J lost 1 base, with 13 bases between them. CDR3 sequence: CASSNIWAPNTEAFF. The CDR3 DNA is TGTGCCAGTAGTAATATCTGGGCACCGAACACTGAAGCTTTCTTT.

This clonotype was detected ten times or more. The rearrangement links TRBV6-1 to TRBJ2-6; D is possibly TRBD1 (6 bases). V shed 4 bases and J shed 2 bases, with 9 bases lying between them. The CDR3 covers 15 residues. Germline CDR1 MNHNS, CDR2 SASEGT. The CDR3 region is CASSAEGAGANVLTF. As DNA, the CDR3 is TGTGCCAGCAGTGCTGAGGGGGCTGGGGCCAACGTCCTGACTTTC.

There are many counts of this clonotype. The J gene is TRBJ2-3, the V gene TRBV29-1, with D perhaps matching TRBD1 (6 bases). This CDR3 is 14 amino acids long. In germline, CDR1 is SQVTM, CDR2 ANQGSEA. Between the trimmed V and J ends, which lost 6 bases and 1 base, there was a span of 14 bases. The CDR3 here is CSVLTGNRTDTQYF. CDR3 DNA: TGCAGCGTCCTCACAGGGAACCGCACAGATACGCAGTATTTT.

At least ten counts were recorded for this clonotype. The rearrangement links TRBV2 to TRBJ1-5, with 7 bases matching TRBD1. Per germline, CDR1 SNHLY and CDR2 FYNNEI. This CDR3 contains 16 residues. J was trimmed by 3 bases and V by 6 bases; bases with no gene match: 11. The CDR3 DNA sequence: TGTGCCAGCAGCGGATTGGGGGGACAGTTCAATCAGCCCCAGCATTTT. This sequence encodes CASSGLGGQFNQPQHF.

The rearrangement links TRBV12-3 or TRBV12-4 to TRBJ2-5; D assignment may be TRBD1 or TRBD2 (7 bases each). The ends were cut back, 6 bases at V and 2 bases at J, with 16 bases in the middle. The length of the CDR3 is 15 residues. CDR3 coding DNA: TGTGCCAGCAGGACAGGGAGGGCCCCACAAGAGACCCAGTACTTC. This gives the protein CASRTGRAPQETQYF.

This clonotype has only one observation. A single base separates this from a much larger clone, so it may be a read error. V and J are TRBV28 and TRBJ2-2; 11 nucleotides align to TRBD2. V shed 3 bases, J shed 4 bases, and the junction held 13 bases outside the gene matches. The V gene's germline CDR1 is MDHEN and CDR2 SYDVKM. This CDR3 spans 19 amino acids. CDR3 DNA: TGTGCCAGCAGTTTGACTAGCGGGACCGCTATTGAGGGCACCGGGGAGCTGTTTTTT. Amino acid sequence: CASSLTSGTAIEGTGELFF.

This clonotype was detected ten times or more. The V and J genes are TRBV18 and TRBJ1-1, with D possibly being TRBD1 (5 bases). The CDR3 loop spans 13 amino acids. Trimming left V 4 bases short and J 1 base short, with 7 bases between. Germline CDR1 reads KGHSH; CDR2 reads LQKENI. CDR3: CASSQTANTEAFF. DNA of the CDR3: TGTGCCAGCTCACAGACAGCGAACACTGAAGCTTTCTTT.

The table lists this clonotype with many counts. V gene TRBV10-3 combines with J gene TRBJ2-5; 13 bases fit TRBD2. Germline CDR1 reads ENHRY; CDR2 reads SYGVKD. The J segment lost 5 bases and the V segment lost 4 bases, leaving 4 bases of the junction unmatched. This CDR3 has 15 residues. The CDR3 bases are TGTGCCATCAGTGGAACACTAGCGGGAGGGGAGACCCAGTACTTC. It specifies CAISGTLAGGETQYF.

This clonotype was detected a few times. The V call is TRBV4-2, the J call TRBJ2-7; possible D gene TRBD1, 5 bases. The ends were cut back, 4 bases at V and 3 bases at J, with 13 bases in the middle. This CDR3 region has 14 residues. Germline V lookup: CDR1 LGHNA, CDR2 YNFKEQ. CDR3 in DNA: TGTGCCAGCAGCCCAGGGTTCAGTGACTACGAGCAGTACTTC. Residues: CASSPGFSDYEQYF.

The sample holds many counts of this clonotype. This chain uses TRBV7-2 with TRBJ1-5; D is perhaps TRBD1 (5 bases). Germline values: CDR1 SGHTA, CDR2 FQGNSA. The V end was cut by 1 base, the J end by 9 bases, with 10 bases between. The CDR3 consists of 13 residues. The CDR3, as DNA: TGTGCCAGCAGCTTAGATGGGGGGTCGCCCCAGCATTTT. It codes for CASSLDGGSPQHF.